These T cell receptor beta chains were read from a single sample in a study of Graves' ophthalmopathy and Graves' hyperthyroidism. Via MiXCR, TCRdb re-called the multiplex PCR reads, giving one row per CDR3 protein. The sample lists around 520,000 distinct CDR3 sequences, 35% to 45% occurring once. Sequencing was done on a sample of peripheral blood or thyroid tissue (not recorded which). These receptors originate from an adult man with Graves' hyperthyroidism. Each CDR3 is given with its conserved first and last residue. D genes are given only for firm matches. Only some rows state a clone size, as once, few, many or a class for expanded clones.

J gene: TRBJ1-2; D gene: -; clone size: -; V gene: TRBV20-1; CDR3 protein: CSARGLGLAGGDTF; CDR3 DNA: TGCAGTGCTAGAGGTTTGGGACTAGCGGGAGGTGACACCTTC
J gene: TRBJ2-1; D gene: -; clone size: -; V gene: TRBV7-6; CDR3 protein: CASSLELPASNEQFF; CDR3 DNA: TGTGCCAGCAGCTTAGAGTTGCCTGCCTCCAATGAGCAGTTCTTC
J gene: TRBJ1-2; D gene: TRBD1; clone size: few; V gene: TRBV28; CDR3 protein: CASSPTGTETFNYGYTF; CDR3 DNA: TGTGCCAGCAGTCCTACGGGGACAGAAACTTTTAACTATGGCTACACCTTC
J gene: TRBJ1-1; D gene: -; clone size: many; V gene: TRBV5-1; CDR3 protein: CASSLGVRTEAFF; CDR3 DNA: TGCGCCAGCAGCTTGGGAGTACGCACTGAAGCTTTCTTT
J gene: TRBJ1-2; D gene: -; clone size: many; V gene: TRBV2; CDR3 protein: CASSVPGLYGYTF; CDR3 DNA: TGTGCCAGCAGTGTGCCAGGTCTATATGGCTACACCTTC
J gene: TRBJ2-7; D gene: -; clone size: -; V gene: TRBV7-9; CDR3 protein: CASSLVGGSGNEQYF; CDR3 DNA: TGTGCCAGCAGCTTAGTCGGTGGGTCGGGGAATGAGCAGTACTTC
J gene: TRBJ2-2; D gene: -; clone size: few; V gene: TRBV12-3/TRBV12-4; CDR3 protein: CASTWGARTGELFF; CDR3 DNA: TGTGCCAGCACGTGGGGTGCAAGGACCGGGGAGCTGTTTTTT
J gene: TRBJ2-7; D gene: -; clone size: -; V gene: TRBV29-1; CDR3 protein: CSFGAGTGYEQYF; CDR3 DNA: TGCAGCTTTGGGGCAGGAACGGGCTACGAGCAGTACTTC
J gene: TRBJ1-1; D gene: -; clone size: many; V gene: TRBV7-9; CDR3 protein: CASSSWGGTEAFF; CDR3 DNA: TGTGCCAGCAGCTCTTGGGGGGGGACTGAAGCTTTCTTT
J gene: TRBJ1-2; D gene: TRBD1; clone size: many; V gene: TRBV28; CDR3 protein: CASSASTGVGYGYTF; CDR3 DNA: TGTGCCAGCAGTGCATCCACAGGGGTTGGCTATGGCTACACCTTC
J gene: TRBJ1-5; D gene: TRBD1; clone size: -; V gene: TRBV6-6; CDR3 protein: CASSTGASNSNQPQHF; CDR3 DNA: TGTGCCAGCAGTACAGGGGCTTCCAATAGCAATCAGCCCCAGCATTTT
J gene: TRBJ2-7; D gene: TRBD2; clone size: -; V gene: TRBV29-1; CDR3 protein: CSAGLAGAFGEQYF; CDR3 DNA: TGCAGCGCCGGACTAGCGGGAGCGTTTGGTGAGCAGTACTTC
J gene: TRBJ2-5; D gene: TRBD1; clone size: many; V gene: TRBV12-3/TRBV12-4; CDR3 protein: CASSPGDRAKQETQYF; CDR3 DNA: TGTGCCAGCAGCCCCGGGGACAGGGCAAAGCAAGAGACCCAGTACTTC
J gene: TRBJ1-6; D gene: -; clone size: -; V gene: TRBV7-4; CDR3 protein: CASSFEGGNYNSPLHF; CDR3 DNA: TGTGCCAGCAGCTTTGAGGGAGGGAACTATAATTCACCCCTCCACTTT
J gene: TRBJ2-7; D gene: -; clone size: -; V gene: TRBV4-1; CDR3 protein: CASSQDGGGTGTGEQYF; CDR3 DNA: TGTGCCAGCAGCCAAGATGGTGGGGGGACTGGGACGGGCGAGCAGTACTTC
J gene: TRBJ1-2; D gene: -; clone size: -; V gene: TRBV6-5; CDR3 protein: CASSEEGTQLYGYTF; CDR3 DNA: TGTGCCAGCAGTGAAGAGGGGACACAACTCTATGGCTACACCTTC
J gene: TRBJ2-2; D gene: TRBD1; clone size: many; V gene: TRBV12-3/TRBV12-4; CDR3 protein: CAIGGGQGTGELFF; CDR3 DNA: TGTGCCATTGGCGGGGGACAGGGCACCGGGGAGCTGTTTTTT
J gene: TRBJ2-7; D gene: TRBD1; clone size: -; V gene: TRBV7-9; CDR3 protein: CASTREGQGVNYEQYF; CDR3 DNA: TGTGCCAGCACCCGAGAGGGACAGGGGGTCAACTACGAGCAGTACTTC
J gene: TRBJ1-2; D gene: -; clone size: many; V gene: TRBV5-1; CDR3 protein: CASSLAPTANYGYTF; CDR3 DNA: TGCGCCAGCAGCTTGGCCCCGACCGCCAACTATGGCTACACCTTC
J gene: TRBJ2-6; D gene: -; clone size: few; V gene: TRBV12-3/TRBV12-4; CDR3 protein: CASRVDETSGANVLTF; CDR3 DNA: TGTGCCAGCAGAGTAGACGAAACCTCTGGGGCCAACGTCCTGACTTTC
J gene: TRBJ2-5; D gene: -; clone size: -; V gene: TRBV2; CDR3 protein: CVSNRLYGETQYF; CDR3 DNA: TGTGTCAGCAACAGGTTGTATGGGGAGACCCAGTACTTC
J gene: TRBJ1-5; D gene: -; clone size: many; V gene: TRBV6-4; CDR3 protein: CASSDWTASSSNQPQHF; CDR3 DNA: TGTGCCAGCAGTGATTGGACAGCTAGCTCTAGCAATCAGCCCCAGCATTTT
J gene: TRBJ2-7; D gene: TRBD2; clone size: -; V gene: TRBV7-9; CDR3 protein: CASSMTPTSGRSYEQYF; CDR3 DNA: TGTGCCAGTAGTATGACGCCTACTAGCGGGAGGTCCTACGAGCAGTACTTC
J gene: TRBJ2-7; D gene: TRBD2; clone size: -; V gene: TRBV2; CDR3 protein: CASSDTKREPSTYEQYF; CDR3 DNA: TGTGCCAGCAGTGATACGAAGCGGGAACCGTCCACCTACGAGCAGTACTTC
J gene: TRBJ1-2; D gene: TRBD1; clone size: -; V gene: TRBV11-2; CDR3 protein: CASSLLAGGHWGYTF; CDR3 DNA: TGTGCCAGCAGCTTGTTGGCAGGGGGTCATTGGGGCTACACCTTC
J gene: TRBJ2-7; D gene: TRBD2; clone size: -; V gene: TRBV30; CDR3 protein: CAWSAGVSYEQYF; CDR3 DNA: TGTGCCTGGAGCGCGGGAGTCTCCTACGAGCAGTACTTC
J gene: TRBJ1-1; D gene: -; clone size: -; V gene: TRBV2; CDR3 protein: CARDLEGTEAFF; CDR3 DNA: TGTGCTAGAGATCTAGAGGGCACTGAAGCTTTCTTT
J gene: TRBJ2-3; D gene: TRBD2; clone size: many; V gene: TRBV7-8; CDR3 protein: CASSLGLAGAPRADTQYF; CDR3 DNA: TGTGCCAGCAGCTTAGGCCTAGCGGGAGCACCACGGGCAGATACGCAGTATTTT
J gene: TRBJ2-7; D gene: TRBD2; clone size: -; V gene: TRBV20-1; CDR3 protein: CSAYSSGGYKQYF; CDR3 DNA: TGCAGTGCCTACTCTAGCGGGGGCTACAAGCAGTACTTC
J gene: TRBJ2-5; D gene: -; clone size: -; V gene: TRBV7-9; CDR3 protein: CASSFPGTSRETQYF; CDR3 DNA: TGTGCCAGCAGCTTCCCGGGAACAAGCAGAGAGACCCAGTACTTC
J gene: TRBJ1-1; D gene: -; clone size: -; V gene: TRBV29-1; CDR3 protein: CSPNTGGGTEAFF; CDR3 DNA: TGCAGCCCGAACACCGGTGGGGGCACTGAAGCTTTCTTT
J gene: TRBJ1-4; D gene: -; clone size: many; V gene: TRBV12-3/TRBV12-4; CDR3 protein: CASSLGGLRGLFF; CDR3 DNA: TGTGCCAGCAGTTTGGGCGGACTTAGGGGACTGTTTTTT
J gene: TRBJ2-1; D gene: TRBD2; clone size: -; V gene: TRBV20-1; CDR3 protein: CSAGNSGGVDEQFF; CDR3 DNA: TGCAGTGCTGGAAATAGCGGGGGTGTCGATGAGCAGTTCTTC
J gene: TRBJ2-5; D gene: TRBD1; clone size: many; V gene: TRBV7-9; CDR3 protein: CASSMTGPETQYF; CDR3 DNA: TGTGCCAGCAGCATGACAGGGCCAGAGACCCAGTACTTC
J gene: TRBJ2-3; D gene: -; clone size: -; V gene: TRBV7-2; CDR3 protein: CASSPVGTGLGDF; CDR3 DNA: TGTGCCAGCAGCCCAGTAGGGACGGGCCTTGGGGATTTT
J gene: TRBJ1-4; D gene: TRBD1; clone size: many; V gene: TRBV2; CDR3 protein: CASSEGAGGAEKLFF; CDR3 DNA: TGTGCCAGCAGTGAAGGGGCAGGGGGTGCGGAAAAACTGTTTTTT
J gene: TRBJ2-5; D gene: TRBD2; clone size: many; V gene: TRBV28; CDR3 protein: CASSFRTSGGLETQYF; CDR3 DNA: TGTGCCAGCAGTTTCCGGACTAGCGGGGGGCTGGAGACCCAGTACTTC
J gene: TRBJ2-7; D gene: -; clone size: many; V gene: TRBV29-1; CDR3 protein: CSVETDSREQYF; CDR3 DNA: TGCAGCGTTGAAACTGACAGTCGGGAGCAGTACTTC
J gene: TRBJ1-6; D gene: -; clone size: many; V gene: TRBV5-8; CDR3 protein: CASRPTGTGDSPLHF; CDR3 DNA: TGTGCCAGCAGGCCGACCGGGACGGGTGATTCACCCCTCCACTTT
J gene: TRBJ2-7; D gene: -; clone size: many; V gene: TRBV7-9; CDR3 protein: CASAGLTYEQYF; CDR3 DNA: TGTGCCAGCGCAGGGTTAACCTACGAGCAGTACTTC
J gene: TRBJ2-5; D gene: -; clone size: -; V gene: TRBV29-1; CDR3 protein: CSLGTGLQETQYF; CDR3 DNA: TGCAGCTTGGGTACAGGGCTCCAAGAGACCCAGTACTTC
J gene: TRBJ2-7; D gene: -; clone size: many; V gene: TRBV29-1; CDR3 protein: CSVAQGEIYEQYF; CDR3 DNA: TGCAGCGTGGCACAGGGTGAAATCTACGAGCAGTACTTC
J gene: TRBJ1-5; D gene: TRBD1; clone size: many; V gene: TRBV6-4; CDR3 protein: CASSEGQGGPQHF; CDR3 DNA: TGTGCCAGCAGTGAGGGACAGGGCGGGCCCCAGCATTTT
J gene: TRBJ1-1; D gene: -; clone size: many; V gene: TRBV29-1; CDR3 protein: CSVEDGNTEAFF; CDR3 DNA: TGCAGCGTTGAGGACGGGAACACTGAAGCTTTCTTT
J gene: TRBJ2-7; D gene: TRBD2; clone size: -; V gene: TRBV19; CDR3 protein: CAWSGLAGVGAYEQYF; CDR3 DNA: TGTGCCTGGAGTGGACTAGCGGGAGTAGGGGCCTACGAGCAGTACTTC
J gene: TRBJ2-2; D gene: -; clone size: once; V gene: TRBV7-3; CDR3 protein: CASSDPPGTGELFF; CDR3 DNA: TGTGCCAGCAGCGATCCTCCCGGCACAGGGGAGCTGTTTTTT
J gene: TRBJ1-1; D gene: -; clone size: many; V gene: TRBV2; CDR3 protein: CASNSDRVDTEAFF; CDR3 DNA: TGTGCCAGCAATTCGGACAGAGTGGACACTGAAGCTTTCTTT
J gene: TRBJ2-7; D gene: -; clone size: many; V gene: TRBV20-1; CDR3 protein: CSARDSRSYEQYF; CDR3 DNA: TGCAGTGCTAGGGACAGCCGCTCCTACGAGCAGTACTTC
J gene: TRBJ1-5; D gene: -; clone size: many; V gene: TRBV6-1; CDR3 protein: CASSDPGTSNQPQHF; CDR3 DNA: TGTGCCAGCAGTGATCCAGGGACTAGCAATCAGCCCCAGCATTTT
J gene: TRBJ1-5; D gene: -; clone size: many; V gene: TRBV19; CDR3 protein: CASNSGRLDQPQHF; CDR3 DNA: TGTGCCAGTAATTCGGGGCGTTTGGATCAGCCCCAGCATTTT